A single sample is the source of the 21 T cell receptor beta chains below, sequenced in a study of blood T cells in healthy people across ages. Primers used in a second PCR of about 7 to 12 cycles were a sample-barcoded 5' primer and a J-beta primer mix. TCRdb processed the 5' RACE reads anew with MiXCR; each CDR3 protein has one entry. This table holds approximately 800,000 distinct CDR3 sequences, under 80% found once. Sample: blood. The receptor source for this set is a young man in good health.

The chain couples TRBV7-9 to TRBJ2-7; TRBD2 matches at 7 bases. Gene TRBJ2-5 matches the end of the DNA better, so the J call may be wrong. The germline V gene has CDR1 SEHNR and CDR2 FQNEAQ (reference sequence). The CDR3 loop spans 15 amino acids. This CDR3 is CASSLWRGIQETQYF. CDR3 in DNA: TGTGCCAGCAGCCTTTGGCGGGGGATCCAAGAGACCCAGTACTTC.

This clonotype was seen many times. The chain recombines TRBV7-8 with TRBJ2-7, with TRBD2 identical over 9 bases. Trimming cost V 4 bases and J 1 base; bases outside gene matches: 11. CDR1 SGHVS and CDR2 FQNEAQ come from the germline V gene. This CDR3 has 17 residues. CDR3 in DNA: TGTGCCAGCAGCTCCGGGGTAGCGGGGGCCCTATCCTACGAGCAGTACTTC. It translates to CASSSGVAGALSYEQYF.

As concerns this clonotype: This likely comes from a read error, as the CDR3 has no conserved phenylalanine or tryptophan at its end. The V call is TRBV20-1, the J call TRBJ1-5, with 7 nucleotides matching TRBD1. Germline V gives CDR1 DFQATT, CDR2 SNEGSKA (reference sequence). The CDR3 has 11 residues. The CDR3: CSAGGKQPQHC. The DNA for the CDR3 is TGCAGTGCAGGGGGCAAGCAGCCCCAGCATTGT.

The table lists this clonotype with a count of one. CDR3 sequence: CVTTSQGLIQYF. For the CDR3, the DNA is TGTGTCACCACGTCCCAGGGTCTAATTCAGTACTTC. The chain uses TRBV27 and TRBJ2-4, with a tentative D call TRBD1 (5 bases). Germline CDR1 MNHEY, CDR2 SMNVEV (reference sequence). This CDR3 is built from 12 residues.

In DNA form, the CDR3 reads TGTGCCAGCAGCGCACCGGGACAGGGGAGAGATACGCAGTATTTT. Amino acids: CASSAPGQGRDTQYF. The V and J genes are TRBV7-2 and TRBJ2-3, with 10 bases identical to TRBD1. Losses at the gene ends were 5 bases for V and 5 bases for J; bases not matched to a gene: 7. There are 15 residues in the CDR3. Germline V gives CDR1 SGHTA, CDR2 FQGNSA. The variable domain in full, with the rest retrieved from reference TRBV7-2 and TRBJ2-3, is GAGVSQSPSNKVTEKGKDVELRCDPISGHTALYWYRQSLGQGLEFLIYFQGNSAPDKSGLPSDRFSAERTGGSVSTLTIQRTQQEDSAVYLCASSAPGQGRDTQYFGPGTRLTVL.

The rearrangement joins TRBV20-1 to TRBJ2-7; TRBD1 might be the D (6 bases). The last part of the DNA fits TRBJ2-5 better; the J call may be wrong. Germline CDR1 is DFQATT and CDR2 is SNEGSKA (reference sequence). The CDR3 extends over 15 amino acids. CDR3 protein: CSARVSLNREETQYF. CDR3 sequence (DNA): TGCAGTGCTAGAGTAAGCCTGAACAGGGAAGAGACCCAGTACTTC.

The chain links TRBV24-1 to TRBJ2-1, with 14 bases identical to TRBD2. The CDR3 is 19 residues long. Per germline, CDR1 KGHDR and CDR2 SFDVKD. V shed 3 bases, J shed 0 bases, and the junction held 6 bases outside the gene matches. In DNA, the CDR3 is TGTGCCACCAGTGATCCGGGACTAGCGGGGGAAAGCTCCTACAATGAGCAGTTCTTC. It translates to CATSDPGLAGESSYNEQFF.

The gene calls are TRBV10-3 and TRBJ2-6; D not certain. Trimming took off 4 bases at V and 2 bases at J, with 12 bases between the two ends. CDR3 length: 16 amino acids. Per the germline V gene, CDR1 is ENHRY and CDR2 is SYGVKD. Here the CDR3 DNA reads TGTGCCATCAGTGGGAGTGGTTGGGCTGGGGCCAACGTCCTGACTTTC. Translated, it gives CAISGSGWAGANVLTF.

The CDR3 here is CASGGSNNEQFF. CDR3 nucleotide sequence: TGTGCCAGTGGAGGGAGTAACAATGAGCAGTTCTTC. This chain connects TRBV13 to TRBJ2-1, with a weak D call TRBD2 (6 bases). Trimming removed 9 bases at V and 5 bases at J, with 11 bases between. Germline CDR1 PRHDT, CDR2 FYEKMQ (reference sequence). The CDR3 spans 12 residues.

The V gene is TRBV4-3, the J gene TRBJ2-6, with D tentatively TRBD1 or TRBD2 (5 bases each). V was trimmed by 4 bases and J by 4 bases, leaving 17 bases between them. CDR3 length: 17 residues. The germline gives CDR1 LGHNA, CDR2 YSLEER. CDR3 protein: CASSPGALLSGANVLTF. The DNA for the CDR3 is TGCGCCAGCAGCCCCGGGGCCTTGCTGTCCGGGGCCAACGTCCTGACTTTC.

This clonotype has only a few counts. This sequence joins TRBV12-3 or TRBV12-4 and TRBJ2-3, with D maybe TRBD2 (5 bases). The CDR3 spans 14 residues. Between the trimmed V and J ends, which lost 5 bases and 6 bases, there was a span of 15 bases. CDR3 sequence: CASSRGLRVDTQYF. CDR3 sequence (DNA): TGTGCCAGCAGTAGAGGGTTACGAGTGGATACGCAGTATTTT.

For the CDR3, the DNA is TGTGCCAGCAGTCCCACCCCGACAGTTACCGAGCAGTACTTC. Its protein product is CASSPTPTVTEQYF. J is TRBJ2-5 and V is TRBV27; possible D gene TRBD1, 5 bases. The J call may be in error: the DNA end matches TRBJ2-7 better. Per the germline V gene, CDR1 is MNHEY and CDR2 is SMNVEV (reference sequence). The CDR3 extends over 14 amino acids.

This chain links TRBV5-4 with TRBJ2-5; 8 bases are a match to TRBD1. The J call may be faulty, since TRBJ2-7 better matches the DNA end. There are 15 residues in the CDR3. Germline V gives CDR1 SGHNT, CDR2 YYREEE (reference sequence). The CDR3 is CASSFGSGGFLEQYF. CDR3 in DNA: TGTGCCAGCAGCTTCGGGTCAGGGGGCTTTCTCGAGCAGTACTTC.

The V and J genes are TRBV4-2 and TRBJ2-7; D call uncertain. Germline loops: CDR1 LGHNA, CDR2 YNFKEQ. Trimming took off 4 bases at V and 3 bases at J, with 10 bases between the two ends. The CDR3 is 13 residues long. The CDR3 nucleotides read TGTGCCAGCAGCCCCGGTCCGGGCTACGAGCAGTACTTC. Translated: CASSPGPGYEQYF.

This clonotype was recorded at least ten times. The genes are TRBV7-2 and TRBJ2-5, with D unclear. Germline V lookup: CDR1 SGHTA, CDR2 FQGNSA. Trimming removed 2 bases from V and 5 bases from J, with 6 bases in between. This CDR3 comprises 12 residues. This CDR3 reads CASSLSRETQYF. The CDR3, as DNA: TGTGCCAGCAGCTTAAGTCGGGAGACCCAGTACTTC.

The chain carries TRBV7-9 and TRBJ2-1; D is unresolved. Looked up from germline, CDR1 is SEHNR and CDR2 is FQNEAQ (reference sequence). The CDR3 covers 12 residues. V lost 5 bases and J 5 bases, leaving 7 bases between the germline ends. CDR3 residues: CASSHGNNEQFF. DNA of the CDR3: TGTGCCAGCAGCCATGGGAACAATGAGCAGTTCTTC.

This clonotype was found many times. The chain is built from TRBV7-3 and TRBJ2-7, with D possibly TRBD2 on 6 matching bases. This CDR3 is 13 amino acids long. V lost 6 bases, J lost 3 bases, and 12 bases lay in between. Germline CDR1 reads SGHTA; CDR2 reads FQGTGA. The CDR3 sequence is CASSLGLGYEQYF. CDR3 coding DNA: TGTGCCAGCAGTCTGGGACTCGGCTACGAGCAGTACTTC. Looking up the rest from reference TRBV7-3 and TRBJ2-7 gives the full variable domain: GAGVSQTPSNKVTEKGKYVELRCDPISGHTALYWYRQSLGQGPEFLIYFQGTGAADDSGLPNDRFFAVRPEGSVSTLKIQRTERGDSAVYLCASSLGLGYEQYFGPGTRLTVT.

This clonotype has just a few counts. The chain has TRBV7-9 and TRBJ2-2, with TRBD1 identical over 7 bases. V shed 8 bases, J shed 5 bases, and the junction held 5 bases outside the gene matches. CDR1 and CDR2 from the germline V gene are SEHNR and FQNEAQ (reference sequence). This CDR3 spans 13 amino acids. The DNA for the CDR3 is TGTGCCAGCCGACTGACAGGGACCGGGGAGCTGTTTTTT. Residues: CASRLTGTGELFF.

The genes are TRBV9 and TRBJ2-6, with D possibly called TRBD1 or TRBD2 (5 bases each). The germline gives CDR1 SGDLS, CDR2 YYNGEE. The CDR3 has 18 amino acids. The germline V and J ends were trimmed by 0 bases and 0 bases, with 13 bases remaining between them. CDR3 nucleotide sequence: TGTGCCAGCAGCGTAGTAGGGACCCAGACCTCTGGGGCCAACGTCCTGACTTTC. Translated: CASSVVGTQTSGANVLTF.

The table lists this clonotype with a count of one. The chain recombines TRBV7-2 with TRBJ2-3, with 12 bases identical to TRBD2. The CDR3 is 16 amino acids. V dropped 4 bases and J dropped 4; count of bases not matched to a gene: 6. CDR1 and CDR2 from the germline V gene are SGHTA and FQGNSA. CDR3 nucleotides: TGTGCCAGCAGCTCTAGCGGGGGGGCCTTTGCAGATACGCAGTATTTT. Translation: CASSSSGGAFADTQYF.

In this sample, this clonotype turned up once. The CDR3 nucleotides read TGCGCCAGCAGCCAAAATCCTAGCGGGGGTTACTCCTACGAGCAGTACTTC. It encodes CASSQNPSGGYSYEQYF. The rearrangement joins TRBV4-3 to TRBJ2-7, with 10 nucleotides matching TRBD2. The CDR3 sequence is 17 residues long. Germline lookup yields CDR1 LGHNA and CDR2 YSLEER. After removal of 2 bases from V and 0 bases from J, the junction contained 7 bases not matched to a gene.